This paragraph covers one T cell receptor (beta chain) sequence. The antigen is not known. V was cut by 1 base and J by 3 bases, with 11 bases left in between. Germline lookup yields CDR1 SGHDN and CDR2 FVKESK. This CDR3 has 15 amino acids. The record originates from a study of cytomegalovirus exposure and HLA in healthy donors. In the PCR, 60 Vbeta and 13 Jbeta primers were used. Authors' analysis steps: Some 11 million of the 80 million or so unique TCR beta chains counted in a later analysis were shared. Sequencing was performed with immunoSEQ multiplex PCR; in TCRdb, only in-frame clones are kept and a portion is missing. The V and J calls and clone size are taken from that table; D and trimming were inferred from the DNA. Among about 170,000 clones listed, 80% were seen once. Study-wide results and limits: Per a later analysis, about 15,000 TCR beta sequences showed association with HLA alleles at 0.05 false discovery rate. In a later analysis, V- and J-gene trimming of beta chains associated with a DCLRE1C missense variant, replicated independently.

This sequence joins TRBV14 and TRBJ2-3, with D perhaps matching TRBD2 (5 bases). This sequence originates from a woman between 50 and 59 years old in good health and CMV-seropositive. Source material: PBMCs. The CDR3 region has the DNA TGTGCCAGCAGCCAAGTAGGGCGGAGGACAGATACGCAGTATTTT. It translates to CASSQVGRRTDTQYF.